These 26 T cell receptor beta chains were all obtained from the same sample, sequenced in a study of T cell repertoires in cytomegalovirus infection. MiXCR was run by TCRdb on the reads, yielding one entry per CDR3 protein. This table has 450,000 to 600,000 distinct CDR3 sequences, about 33% appearing once. The antigens for these receptors are not known. Source: cultured PBMCs, taken from culture after CMV antigen stimulation. These receptors came from a human donor in good health (CMV status not recorded). Some clones in this sample may be carry-over from other donors' samples.

The chain employs TRBV20-1 and TRBJ2-7; D not resolved. The V and J ends lost 0 bases and 0 bases respectively, with 9 bases between them. The CDR3 spans 14 residues. Germline V gene data show CDR1 as DFQATT and CDR2 as SNEGSKA (reference sequence). DNA for the CDR3: TGCAGTGCTAGAGAGGAGTGGAGCTCCTACGAGCAGTACTTC. The encoded protein is CSAREEWSSYEQYF.

DNA for the CDR3: TGTGCCAGCAGCCATACTTCTAGTCGGGGAAACACCATATATTTT. Residues: CASSHTSSRGNTIYF. The chain is built from TRBV3-1 and TRBJ1-3, with D unclear. Trimming removed 3 bases from V and 4 bases from J, with 13 bases in between. This CDR3 is built from 15 residues. From germline, CDR1 is LGHDT and CDR2 YNNKEL (reference sequence).

Only a few counts were recorded for this clonotype. The chain employs TRBV12-3 or TRBV12-4 and TRBJ2-3; tentatively, D is TRBD2 (6 bases). V shed 6 bases and J shed 3 bases, with 16 bases lying between them. This CDR3 is 15 amino acids long. The CDR3 sequence: CASRLGGGGTDTQYF. Written as DNA, the CDR3 is TGTGCCAGCAGGCTCGGTGGAGGAGGGACAGATACGCAGTATTTT.

The rearrangement links TRBV7-3 to TRBJ2-7; 9 bases match TRBD1. CDR1 is SGHTA, CDR2 FQGTGA, per germline. Trimming cost V 2 bases and J 7 bases; bases outside gene matches: 9. The CDR3 is made up of 15 amino acids. CDR3 sequence: CASSLGDRDPEEQYF. The CDR3 DNA sequence: TGTGCCAGCAGCTTAGGGGACAGGGACCCTGAGGAGCAGTACTTC.

V and J are TRBV5-1 and TRBJ2-5; maybe TRBD2 (6 bases). The CDR3 sequence is 13 residues long. Germline V gene sequence: CDR1 SGHRS, CDR2 YFSETQ. V shed 3 bases and J shed 5 bases, with 11 bases lying between them. The CDR3: CASSSERVETQYF. The CDR3 bases are TGCGCCAGCAGCTCCGAGCGGGTGGAGACCCAGTACTTC.

This clonotype was observed a handful of times. The chain employs TRBV6-5 and TRBJ1-3; D gene ambiguous. This CDR3 is built from 14 residues. V was shortened by 5 bases and J by 4 bases, with 12 bases between the two germline ends. Germline loops: CDR1 MNHEY, CDR2 SVGAGI. DNA for the CDR3: TGTGCCAGCAGTAGTAATGGAGGGGGAAACACCATATATTTT. Its protein is CASSSNGGGNTIYF.

The rearrangement uses TRBV12-3 or TRBV12-4 and TRBJ2-1; D possibly matches TRBD1 or TRBD2 (5 bases each). Between the trimmed V and J ends, which lost 3 bases and 7 bases, there was a span of 7 bases. There are 12 residues in the CDR3. As DNA, the CDR3 is TGTGCCAGCAGTTTCGGGACGAATGAGCAGTTCTTC. Translation gives CASSFGTNEQFF.

This clonotype has just a few counts. V and J are TRBV7-6 and TRBJ1-1; D may be TRBD1 (5 bases). The CDR3 covers 15 residues. Germline CDR1 SGHVS, CDR2 FNYEAQ. Trimming cost V 4 bases and J 2 bases, with 14 bases left between them. The CDR3 sequence is CASSSSGPTNTEAFF. For the CDR3, the DNA is TGTGCCAGCAGCTCCTCGGGACCGACAAACACTGAAGCTTTCTTT.

As concerns this clonotype: The conserved phenylalanine or tryptophan normally closing the CDR3 is absent here, so this likely arose from a read error. The CDR3 coding sequence is TGCAGTGCTAGAGAAGTCGGGAGGGCCTCGATAGAGACCCAGTACCTC. As protein: CSAREVGRASIETQYL. The chain recombines TRBV20-1 with TRBJ2-5; 8 nucleotides line up with TRBD2. CDR3 length equals 16 residues. J lost 4 bases, V lost 0 bases, and 10 bases had no gene match. Germline CDR1 DFQATT, CDR2 SNEGSKA (reference sequence).

The J gene is TRBJ2-7, the V gene TRBV20-1; D may be TRBD1 (6 bases). The CDR3 extends over 14 amino acids. From germline, CDR1 is DFQATT and CDR2 SNEGSKA (reference sequence). Trimming removed 2 bases at V and 3 bases at J, with 14 bases between. CDR3 amino acids: CSARTPGQFYEQYF. For the CDR3, the DNA is TGCAGTGCTAGAACCCCTGGACAGTTCTACGAGCAGTACTTC.

This clonotype was seen a handful of times. The rearrangement uses TRBV7-2 and TRBJ1-2; 7 bases are shared with TRBD1. The germline V gene has CDR1 SGHTA and CDR2 FQGNSA. The V segment lost 2 bases and the J segment 2 bases; nucleotides outside the gene matches: 11. This CDR3 has 17 amino acids. This CDR3 reads CASSLPRQDRTNYGYTF. The CDR3 region has the DNA TGTGCCAGCAGCTTACCGAGGCAGGACAGGACGAACTATGGCTACACCTTC.

V gene TRBV7-9 combines with J gene TRBJ2-3; D is possibly TRBD2 (6 bases). Trimming stripped 0 bases from V and 6 bases from J, with 13 bases between. The CDR3 is 15 residues long. Germline V gives CDR1 SEHNR, CDR2 FQNEAQ (reference sequence). The CDR3 sequence is CASSLAAGRVDTQYF. In nucleotides, the CDR3 is TGTGCCAGCAGCTTAGCCGCGGGGCGCGTCGATACGCAGTATTTT.

The chain uses TRBV15 and TRBJ2-1, with D perhaps matching TRBD2 (7 bases). The CDR3 loop spans 15 amino acids. Germline loops: CDR1 LNHNV, CDR2 YYDKDF (reference sequence). V was trimmed by 4 bases and J by 7 bases, leaving 17 bases between them. In nucleotides, the CDR3 is TGTGCCACCAGCATTGGGGGGGGGCTGAGGAATGAGCAGTTCTTC. This translates into CATSIGGGLRNEQFF.

The rearrangement joins TRBV28 to TRBJ1-2; no firm D call. Per the germline V gene, CDR1 is MDHEN and CDR2 is SYDVKM. This CDR3 has 11 residues. V lost 8 bases to trimming and J lost 8 bases, with 12 bases between them. In DNA, the CDR3 is TGTGCCAGCGGTCTTGGAAACGGCTACACCTTC. The encoded protein is CASGLGNGYTF.

The chain links TRBV5-5 to TRBJ1-2; 8 nucleotides agree with TRBD1. Germline CDR1 SGHKS, CDR2 YYEKEE (reference sequence). The CDR3 is made up of 14 amino acids. V shed 4 bases, J shed 8 bases, and the junction held 10 bases outside the gene matches. CDR3 region: CASSTQQGVGGYTF. The CDR3 region has the DNA TGTGCCAGCAGCACACAACAGGGGGTAGGAGGCTACACCTTC. The whole variable domain, filled in from reference TRBV5-5 and TRBJ1-2, reads DAGVTQSPTHLIKTRGQQVTLRCSPISGHKSVSWYQQVLGQGPQFIFQYYEKEERGRGNFPDRFSARQFPNYSSELNVNALLLGDSALYLCASSTQQGVGGYTFGSGTRLTVV.

CDR3 sequence (DNA): TGTGCCAGCAGTTTTGTCGGGAGGGATGAGCAGTTCTTC. Translated: CASSFVGRDEQFF. This chain links TRBV27 with TRBJ2-1; 8 nucleotides align to TRBD2. The length of the CDR3 is 13 residues. CDR1 MNHEY and CDR2 SMNVEV come from the germline V gene (reference sequence). V trimming: 3 bases; J trimming: 8 bases; junction bases outside the gene matches: 3.

This clonotype was picked up a small number of times. This chain joins TRBV5-5 and TRBJ1-3; D is uncertain. The CDR3 is 13 amino acids. Between the trimmed V and J ends, which lost 4 bases and 3 bases, there was a span of 8 bases. Germline V gene sequence: CDR1 SGHKS, CDR2 YYEKEE (reference sequence). The CDR3: CASSQMGGNTIYF. CDR3 coding DNA: TGTGCCAGCAGCCAGATGGGTGGAAACACCATATATTTT. Filled out from reference TRBV5-5 and TRBJ1-3, the complete variable domain reads DAGVTQSPTHLIKTRGQQVTLRCSPISGHKSVSWYQQVLGQGPQFIFQYYEKEERGRGNFPDRFSARQFPNYSSELNVNALLLGDSALYLCASSQMGGNTIYFGEGSWLTVV.

V usage is TRBV7-2 and J usage is TRBJ1-3; no reliable D call. The ends were cut back, 1 base at V and 0 bases at J, with 13 bases in the middle. The CDR3 sequence is 17 residues long. The germline CDR1 and CDR2 sequences are SGHTA and FQGNSA. CDR3 in DNA: TGTGCCAGCAGCTTAGATGGCAGCAGTATCTCTGGAAACACCATATATTTT. Its protein product is CASSLDGSSISGNTIYF.

The chain recombines TRBV6-1 with TRBJ2-6; D is unclear. The CDR3 runs 15 residues. Germline CDR1 MNHNS, CDR2 SASEGT. The germline V and J ends were trimmed by 1 base and 0 bases, with 4 bases remaining between them. The CDR3 nucleotides read TGTGCCAGCAGTGAAGGACTCTCTGGGGCCAACGTCCTGACTTTC. This translates into CASSEGLSGANVLTF.

This clonotype was observed a few times. The rearrangement uses TRBV19 and TRBJ2-1; TRBD2 might be the D (5 bases). Per germline, CDR1 LNHDA and CDR2 SQIVND (reference sequence). This CDR3 is built from 15 residues. V lost 7 bases and J 1 base, leaving 14 bases between the germline ends. In nucleotides, the CDR3 is TGTGCCAGTATTTCGCCCGGGAAGTCCTACAATGAGCAGTTCTTC. Protein sequence: CASISPGKSYNEQFF.

The chain recombines TRBV28 with TRBJ2-7, with a tentative D call TRBD2 (5 bases). The CDR3 loop spans 14 amino acids. Looked up from germline, CDR1 is MDHEN and CDR2 is SYDVKM. The ends were cut back, 6 bases at V and 3 bases at J, with 15 bases in the middle. The CDR3 DNA follows: TGTGCCAGCAGGGCCGGGGTTTGGGGCTACGAGCAGTACTTC. Its protein is CASRAGVWGYEQYF. Full variable domain (remainder filled in from reference TRBV28 and TRBJ2-7): DVKVTQSSRYLVKRTGEKVFLECVQDMDHENMFWYRQDPGLGLRLIYFSYDVKMKEKGDIPEGYSVSREKKERFSLILESASTNQTSMYLCASRAGVWGYEQYFGPGTRLTVT.

This clonotype appeared a few times. This chain uses TRBV7-2 with TRBJ2-5, with 7 nucleotides matching TRBD2. Germline assignment: CDR1 SGHTA and CDR2 FQGNSA. V was pared by 10 bases and J by 6 bases, with 14 bases of the junction left unmatched. The CDR3 totals 14 residues. CDR3 residues: CAIRGEGGEKTQYF. The CDR3 DNA reads TGTGCCATCCGGGGGGAGGGCGGCGAAAAGACCCAGTACTTC.

The V gene is TRBV10-2, the J gene TRBJ1-5; D is possibly TRBD1 (6 bases). Trimming removed 2 bases from V and 0 bases from J, with 11 bases in between. CDR3 length: 16 amino acids. In germline, CDR1 is WSHSY, CDR2 SAAADI. The CDR3 region has the DNA TGCGCCAGCAGTGAGCCTGGGACACTTAGCAATCAGCCCCAGCATTTT. It yields the protein CASSEPGTLSNQPQHF.

This clonotype was recorded a few times. The chain carries TRBV6-1 and TRBJ2-3, with D unclear. Germline CDR1 is MNHNS and CDR2 is SASEGT. Trimming removed 6 bases at V and 13 bases at J, with 17 bases between. The CDR3 is 12 amino acids. The CDR3 spells CASSSARRQEYF. CDR3 nucleotides: TGTGCCAGCAGCTCGGCGCGACGTCAGGAGTATTTT.

The chain carries TRBV3-1 and TRBJ2-5, with D possibly being TRBD2 (6 bases). V gave up 1 base and J gave up 6 bases, with 15 bases separating them. The CDR3 length is 15 residues. Germline V gene data show CDR1 as LGHDT and CDR2 as YNNKEL (reference sequence). DNA for the CDR3: TGTGCCAGCAGCCAAGTGCTAGCGCACAGGCAGACCCAGTACTTC. It encodes CASSQVLAHRQTQYF.

This clonotype was counted at least ten times. V and J are TRBV7-2 and TRBJ1-6; D might be TRBD1 (5 bases). Trimming pared 5 bases from V and 10 bases from J, leaving 21 bases between. The CDR3 runs to 16 residues. The germline CDR1 and CDR2 sequences are SGHTA and FQGNSA. The CDR3 bases are TGTGCCAGCAGCCCAAACTCCGGGACTCGCGGCTCACCCCTCCACTTT. Translating it yields CASSPNSGTRGSPLHF.